This record covers a single T cell receptor beta chain. Its antigen is not known. Germline trimming cut 4 bases from V and 3 bases from J; bases unmatched to any gene: 8. The CDR3 covers 16 residues. Germline CDR1 reads KGHDR; CDR2 reads SFDVKD. These data come from a study of T cell responses to AZD1222 COVID-19 vaccine. As for the study in general: Combined were second doses at about 4 or about 12 weeks.

The study, taken as a whole, reports: Spike-specific TCRs gained breadth and depth after people received two AZD1222 doses. There were repertoire samples only from the period after the peak T cell response.

TCRdb keeps only in-frame clones here, not all; method: immunoSEQ multiplex PCR. The sample consists of tens of thousands of clones, about 90% of them appearing once. The sequence was collected from an adult in good health. The material sequenced was peripheral blood, taken on day 0 of AZD1222 vaccination. V usage is TRBV24-1 and J usage is TRBJ2-5, with 9 bases identical to TRBD1. The CDR3 bases are TGTGCCACCAGTGACCCTAGGACAGGGGCTAAAGAGACCCAGTACTTC. Its translation: CATSDPRTGAKETQYF.